Listed below are T cell receptor beta chains from one sample, sequenced in a study of patients and donors after allogeneic stem cell transplantation. Each CDR3 protein gets one entry after TCRdb re-called the RT-PCR reads with MiXCR. The sample has tens of thousands of distinct CDR3 sequences, 26% seen once; the top ten hold 26%. The sequenced material came from blood, either unsorted or a sorted T cell fraction (not recorded which). The source is a human donor who was either an allogeneic HSCT recipient or a stem cell or donor lymphocyte infusion donor (not recorded which). It is not recorded whose cells these are; they may come from a transplant donor. CDR3s include the opening cysteine and the closing phenylalanine or tryptophan. Each record gives: J gene, V gene, D gene, clone size, CDR3 protein. A D gene is named only where the DNA matches it firmly. Clone sizes are given selectively: once, few, many, or a class where the clone is expanded.

J: TRBJ2-5
V: TRBV10-3
D: .
size: .
CDR3: CAIRGQHQETQYF

J: TRBJ1-3
V: TRBV14
D: .
size: few
CDR3: CASSHTRNTIYF

J: TRBJ1-4
V: TRBV12-3/TRBV12-4
D: .
size: few
CDR3: CASSLALREKLFF

J: TRBJ2-1
V: TRBV11-3
D: TRBD2
size: .
CDR3: CASSLGPSGSLYNEQFF

J: TRBJ2-3
V: TRBV20-1
D: .
size: few
CDR3: CSARTQTPRGTDTQYF

J: TRBJ1-2
V: TRBV12-3/TRBV12-4
D: TRBD1
size: .
CDR3: CASSPPRDRGNSNTF

J: TRBJ1-5
V: TRBV4-3
D: .
size: .
CDR3: CASSQELGGQYQPQHF

J: TRBJ2-5
V: TRBV29-1
D: .
size: once
CDR3: CSVSQGSLLSETQYF

J: TRBJ2-7
V: TRBV29-1
D: .
size: .
CDR3: CSVEEGREQYF

J: TRBJ2-5
V: TRBV20-1
D: .
size: once
CDR3: CSAKRQVVPETQYF

J: TRBJ1-1
V: TRBV20-1
D: TRBD1
size: .
CDR3: CSARQGALNTEAFF

J: TRBJ2-2
V: TRBV6-1
D: .
size: .
CDR3: CASSEPPRNTGELFF

J: TRBJ1-1
V: TRBV29-1
D: .
size: few
CDR3: CSVLRDPLAVNTEAFF

J: TRBJ1-1
V: TRBV12-3/TRBV12-4
D: .
size: few
CDR3: CASSVRVNTEAFF

J: TRBJ2-2
V: TRBV29-1
D: .
size: .
CDR3: CSVGGITGELFF

J: TRBJ2-1
V: TRBV29-1
D: TRBD2
size: .
CDR3: CSVERPLGQQLRESSYNEQFF

J: TRBJ2-5
V: TRBV5-1
D: .
size: .
CDR3: CASRRQTQETQYF

J: TRBJ1-1
V: TRBV12-3/TRBV12-4
D: .
size: many
CDR3: CASSFCPEAFF

J: TRBJ2-2
V: TRBV12-3/TRBV12-4
D: .
size: few
CDR3: CASSSSVSGTPNTGELFF

J: TRBJ2-3
V: TRBV12-3/TRBV12-4
D: TRBD1
size: few
CDR3: CASSSQGARKTDTQYF

J: TRBJ2-1
V: TRBV11-2
D: .
size: many
CDR3: CASSFGPRRNEQFF

J: TRBJ2-7
V: TRBV6-2/TRBV6-3
D: .
size: once
CDR3: CASSRPGGSRYKQYF

J: TRBJ2-7
V: TRBV12-3/TRBV12-4
D: .
size: .
CDR3: CASSYPGRSYEQYF

J: TRBJ2-2
V: TRBV12-3/TRBV12-4
D: .
size: .
CDR3: CASSFVRRGTGELFF

J: TRBJ2-7
V: TRBV9
D: TRBD2
size: .
CDR3: CASSPYGTSAYEQYF

J: TRBJ1-5
V: TRBV27
D: .
size: few
CDR3: CASSLSWGPNQPQHF

J: TRBJ2-4
V: TRBV4-2
D: .
size: .
CDR3: CASSQGLGAKYIQYF

J: TRBJ1-5
V: TRBV30
D: .
size: few
CDR3: CAWSVEGNQPQHF

J: TRBJ2-7
V: TRBV4-3
D: .
size: few
CDR3: CASSQEVGGSYEQYF

J: TRBJ2-6
V: TRBV11-2
D: .
size: few
CDR3: CASSRGLRANVLTF

J: TRBJ2-5
V: TRBV10-3
D: .
size: few
CDR3: CAISNQETQYF

J: TRBJ1-1
V: TRBV3-1
D: .
size: few
CDR3: CASSHRDMSFF

J: TRBJ1-5
V: TRBV6-1
D: TRBD1
size: .
CDR3: CASRRQGRLGYQPQHF

J: TRBJ2-3
V: TRBV4-3
D: TRBD1
size: .
CDR3: CASSQEEGVRGPLDTQYF

J: TRBJ1-2
V: TRBV7-9
D: .
size: .
CDR3: CASSDGPFYGYTF

J: TRBJ2-5
V: TRBV7-2
D: .
size: .
CDR3: CASRLIPFGGLAQYF

J: TRBJ2-3
V: TRBV7-9
D: .
size: few
CDR3: CASSQAQDKLSTDTQYF

J: TRBJ1-5
V: TRBV20-1
D: .
size: .
CDR3: CSARVPYTKPQHF

J: TRBJ1-6
V: TRBV7-9
D: TRBD1
size: .
CDR3: CASSLVLGQGGSPLHF

J: TRBJ2-1
V: TRBV12-3/TRBV12-4
D: .
size: .
CDR3: CASVGTNEQFF

J: TRBJ2-2
V: TRBV2
D: .
size: few
CDR3: CASNAPDRFATGELFF